This TCR beta chain originates from a study of cytomegalovirus exposure and HLA in healthy donors. The PCR had 60 Vbeta and 13 Jbeta primers. Clones were read by immunoSEQ multiplex PCR, and TCRdb kept only the in-frame ones, dropping some. The table records about 200,000 clones, around 86% of them present only once. Study-level results: In a later analysis, at a false discovery rate of 0.05, approximately 15,000 TCR beta sequences matched HLA alleles.

Of note for this clone: Its cognate antigen is unknown.

The TCR sequence derives from a woman younger than 30 in good health and CMV-seronegative. Sequenced: PBMCs.

DNA for the CDR3: TGTGCCAGCAGCCCAATCGACGGGCGGGTTGGATACACCTTC. Protein: CASSPIDGRVGYTF. The chain links TRBV7-9 to TRBJ1-2; no definite D call. The CDR3 contains 14 residues. Germline CDR1 and CDR2: SEHNR and FQNEAQ (reference sequence). V shed 5 bases and J shed 11 bases, with 21 bases lying between them.